This entry is about one T cell receptor beta chain. The data are from a study of blood T cells in healthy people across ages. Across the whole study: About one barcoded TCR beta cDNA was captured per two T cells.

Combining a sample-barcoded 5' primer with a J-beta primer mix, a second PCR ran for 7 to 11 cycles. TCRdb reprocessed the 5' RACE reads via MiXCR and lists one record per CDR3 protein. The table has 1.4 million to 1.5 million distinct CDR3 sequences, roughly 40% seen once. The CDR3 has 14 amino acids. The germline CDR1 and CDR2 sequences are MNHEY and SMNVEV (reference sequence). The ends were cut back, 2 bases at V and 5 bases at J, with 10 bases in the middle. The sample consisted of blood. This clonotype was sampled from a woman aged 18-29 years in good health. The chain couples TRBV27 to TRBJ2-1; D is unclear. This CDR3 reads CASSLRSLNNEQFF. The CDR3 DNA reads TGTGCCAGCAGTTTACGGTCCTTGAACAATGAGCAGTTCTTC.